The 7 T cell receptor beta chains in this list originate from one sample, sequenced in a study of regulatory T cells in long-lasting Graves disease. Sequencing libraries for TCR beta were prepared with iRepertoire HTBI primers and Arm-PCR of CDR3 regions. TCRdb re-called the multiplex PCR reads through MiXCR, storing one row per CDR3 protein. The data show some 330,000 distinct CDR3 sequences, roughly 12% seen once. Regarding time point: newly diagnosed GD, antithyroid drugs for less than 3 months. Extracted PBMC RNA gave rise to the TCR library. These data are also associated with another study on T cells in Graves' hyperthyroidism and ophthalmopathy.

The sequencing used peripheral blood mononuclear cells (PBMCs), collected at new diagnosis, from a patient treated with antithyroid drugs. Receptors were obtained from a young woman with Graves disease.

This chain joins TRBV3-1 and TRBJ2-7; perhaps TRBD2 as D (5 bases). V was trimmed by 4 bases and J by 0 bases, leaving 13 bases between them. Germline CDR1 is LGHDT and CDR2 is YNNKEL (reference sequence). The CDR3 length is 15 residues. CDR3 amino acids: CASSRPGEASYEQYF. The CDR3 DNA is TGTGCCAGCAGCCGACCCGGGGAAGCCTCCTACGAGCAGTACTTC.

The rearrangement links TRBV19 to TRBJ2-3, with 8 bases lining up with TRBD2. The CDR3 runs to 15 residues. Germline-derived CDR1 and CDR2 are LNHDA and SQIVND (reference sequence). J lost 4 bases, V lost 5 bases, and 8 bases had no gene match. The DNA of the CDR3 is TGTGCCAGTAGTCTCCAGCGGGAGAACTCAGATACGCAGTATTTT. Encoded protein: CASSLQRENSDTQYF.

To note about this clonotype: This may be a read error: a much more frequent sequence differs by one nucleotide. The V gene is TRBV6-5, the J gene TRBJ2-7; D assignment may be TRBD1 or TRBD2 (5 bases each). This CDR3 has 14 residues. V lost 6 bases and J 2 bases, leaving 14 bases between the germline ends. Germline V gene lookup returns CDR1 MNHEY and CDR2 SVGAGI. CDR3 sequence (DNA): TGTGCCAGCAGACTCCCGGGGCCCACCTACGAGCAGTACTTC. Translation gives CASRLPGPTYEQYF.

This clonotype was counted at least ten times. CDR3 residues: CASNGGGNRDTQYF. CDR3 coding DNA: TGTGCCAGCAACGGGGGGGGAAATAGAGATACGCAGTATTTT. The chain employs TRBV28 and TRBJ2-3, with 8 positions matching TRBD2. The CDR3 sequence is 14 residues long. J lost 5 bases, V lost 7 bases, and 8 bases had no gene match. Germline CDR1 MDHEN, CDR2 SYDVKM.

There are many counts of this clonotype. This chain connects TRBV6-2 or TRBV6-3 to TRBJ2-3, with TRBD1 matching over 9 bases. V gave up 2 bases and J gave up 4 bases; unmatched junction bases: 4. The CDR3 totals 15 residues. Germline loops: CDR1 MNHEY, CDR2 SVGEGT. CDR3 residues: CASSYGDRVADTQYF. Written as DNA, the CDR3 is TGTGCCAGCAGTTACGGGGACAGGGTAGCAGATACGCAGTATTTT.

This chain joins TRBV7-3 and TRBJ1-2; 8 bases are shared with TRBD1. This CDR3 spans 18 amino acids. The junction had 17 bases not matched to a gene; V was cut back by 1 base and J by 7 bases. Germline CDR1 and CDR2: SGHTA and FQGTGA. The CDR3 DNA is TGTGCCAGCAGCTTAAGTCCCCCAGGGGGCGATCAAACCAGTGGCTACACCTTC. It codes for CASSLSPPGGDQTSGYTF.

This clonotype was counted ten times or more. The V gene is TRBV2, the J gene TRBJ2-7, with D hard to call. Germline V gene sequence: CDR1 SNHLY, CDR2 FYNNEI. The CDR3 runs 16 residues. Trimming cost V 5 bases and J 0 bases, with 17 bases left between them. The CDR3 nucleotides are TGTGCCAGCAGTAAACTGGCTCTAGGCTTCTCCTACGAGCAGTACGTC. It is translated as CASSKLALGFSYEQYV.